These 5 T cell receptor beta chains were all obtained from the same sample, sequenced in a study of identical twins. TCRdb re-called the 5' RACE reads through MiXCR, storing one row per CDR3 protein. There are hundreds of thousands of distinct CDR3 sequences in the sample; roughly 7.5% occur only once, and around 5% lies in the top ten. This sample was shared with a second study, whose subject was yellow fever vaccine responses in identical twins.

Sequenced material: CD8+ T cells sorted from blood. The origin of the receptors is a woman between 18 and 30 years old in good health.

The sample holds a few counts of this clonotype. The V call is TRBV7-3, the J call TRBJ2-5, with 8 bases matching TRBD1. V trimming: 2 bases; J trimming: 1 base; junction bases outside the gene matches: 15. Germline CDR1 reads SGHTA; CDR2 reads FQGTGA. The CDR3 is 19 amino acids. The CDR3 DNA is TGTGCCAGCAGCTTACGTGGACAGGGCCGGGTATATGGCCAAGAGACCCAGTACTTC. It is translated as CASSLRGQGRVYGQETQYF. The whole variable domain, remainder taken from reference TRBV7-3 and TRBJ2-5, is GAGVSQTPSNKVTEKGKYVELRCDPISGHTALYWYRQSLGQGPEFLIYFQGTGAADDSGLPNDRFFAVRPEGSVSTLKIQRTERGDSAVYLCASSLRGQGRVYGQETQYFGPGTRLLVL.

This clonotype was recorded at least ten times. V is TRBV4-1 and J is TRBJ2-7; TRBD1 might be the D (6 bases). V lost 4 bases to trimming and J lost 0 bases, with 13 bases between them. Germline loops: CDR1 MGHRA, CDR2 YSYEKL. The CDR3 consists of 15 residues. The CDR3 protein is CASSRGTQNSYEQYF. The CDR3 nucleotides read TGCGCCAGCAGCCGGGGGACACAAAACTCCTACGAGCAGTACTTC.

The table lists this clonotype with a few counts. The missing conserved phenylalanine or tryptophan at the end of this CDR3 makes a read error likely. The chain carries TRBV4-1 and TRBJ2-7, with TRBD1 identical over 8 bases. Germline V CDR1 and CDR2: MGHRA, YSYEKL. CDR3 size: 13 residues. J lost 6 bases, V lost 1 base, and 2 bases had no gene match. The CDR3 coding sequence is TGCGCCAGCAGCCAAGGGACAGGGTTCGAGCAGTACTGC. This gives the protein CASSQGTGFEQYC.

The chain uses TRBV28 and TRBJ2-7; 11 positions agree with TRBD2. The CDR3 loop spans 15 amino acids. Germline assignment: CDR1 MDHEN and CDR2 SYDVKM. Unmatched junction bases numbered 9, after V lost 7 bases and J lost 4 bases. CDR3: CASTLKSSGGYEQYV. The DNA for the CDR3 is TGTGCCAGCACCCTAAAGTCTAGCGGGGGGTACGAGCAGTACGTC.

This clonotype came up a few times. The V gene is TRBV5-6, the J gene TRBJ2-3, with TRBD2 matching over 12 bases. The CDR3 sequence is 17 residues long. Germline V gene lookup returns CDR1 SGHDT and CDR2 YYEEEE. The V segment lost 3 bases and the J segment 5 bases; nucleotides outside the gene matches: 10. In DNA form, the CDR3 reads TGTGCCAGCAGCTCCCAGACTAGCGGGAGATCTAAAGATACGCAGTATTTT. This codes for CASSSQTSGRSKDTQYF.